One T cell receptor beta chain is described in this entry. This entry is derived from a study of blood T cell repertoires in COVID-19. CDR1 is MGHRA and CDR2 is YSYEKL in the germline V gene. V dropped 0 bases and J dropped 5 bases, with 10 bases sitting between them. This CDR3 spans 15 amino acids. Clones were sequenced by immunoSEQ multiplex PCR, and TCRdb holds only the in-frame ones, with some missing. Among some 200,000 clones listed, roughly nine tenths were seen once. While infection was still active, Seattle patients were enrolled and then followed longitudinally. The chain is built from TRBV4-1 and TRBJ1-4; maybe TRBD1 (5 bases). This receptor was taken from a woman aged 60-70 years with COVID-19, enrolled during active disease. Sequencing input: peripheral blood. The CDR3 is CASSQDTGRNEKLFF. The CDR3 DNA sequence: TGCGCCAGCAGCCAAGATACAGGAAGGAATGAAAAACTGTTTTTT.